Listed below are T cell receptor beta chains from one sample, sequenced in a study of T cells in Graves' hyperthyroidism and ophthalmopathy. TCRdb re-called the multiplex PCR reads with MiXCR, one entry per CDR3 protein. The sample consists of hundreds of thousands of distinct CDR3 sequences, approximately 14% of them appearing once. Input material: blood. All receptors derive from a man younger than 35 with Graves' ophthalmopathy. CDR3s include the opening cysteine and the closing phenylalanine or tryptophan. A D gene is named only where the DNA matches it firmly. The size entry is marked missing in some rows and otherwise reads once, few, many or a size class.

clone_size d_call j_call v_call cdr3_nt cdr3_aa
many TRBD1 TRBJ2-7 TRBV7-9 TGTGCCAGCAGCTCCCCGGGACAGGGACACGAGCAGTACTTC CASSSPGQGHEQYF
few TRBD1 TRBJ2-7 TRBV29-1 TGCAGCGCCGCCAGGGGGCCCTACGAGCAGTACTTC CSAARGPYEQYF
NA NA TRBJ2-7 TRBV7-9 TGTGCCAGCAGCTTAGACGAATCCATAGACGATCAGTACTTC CASSLDESIDDQYF
NA NA TRBJ2-2 TRBV6-4 TGTGCCAGCAGGACCGCCGAGAACACCGGGGAGCTGTTTTTT CASRTAENTGELFF
few NA TRBJ2-3 TRBV7-6 TGTGCCAGCAGCTTAGTAAGGGTTCCAACAGATACGCAGTATTTT CASSLVRVPTDTQYF
many NA TRBJ1-5 TRBV3-1 TGTGCCAGCAGCCGACAGTTAAAACAGCCCCAGCATTTT CASSRQLKQPQHF
NA TRBD2 TRBJ2-3 TRBV29-1 TGCACCACGGCGACTAGCGGGGAAACGCAGTATTTT CTTATSGETQYF
NA TRBD1 TRBJ1-2 TRBV6-2/TRBV6-3 TGTGCCAGCACCGACAGGGTGGATGGCTACACCTTC CASTDRVDGYTF
NA TRBD1 TRBJ2-2 TRBV24-1 TGTGCCACCCGGGACAGGAACACCGGGGAGCTGTTTTTT CATRDRNTGELFF
many NA TRBJ2-3 TRBV7-2 TGTGCCAGCAGCTCGACCCATCTAGCAGGGGCACGAGATACGCAGTATTTT CASSSTHLAGARDTQYF
many NA TRBJ2-1 TRBV20-1 TGCAGTGCTAGAGAACTGGCTCCTAGCTCCTACAATGAGCAGTTCTTC CSARELAPSSYNEQFF
many NA TRBJ2-7 TRBV6-5 TGTGCCAGCAGTTACGAGTGGGGCCCCTACGAGCAGTACTTC CASSYEWGPYEQYF
many TRBD2 TRBJ2-5 TRBV12-3/TRBV12-4 TGTGCCAGCACCATTCAGGGGGCTAGCGGGGGGCTCCAAGAGACCCAGTACTTC CASTIQGASGGLQETQYF
many NA TRBJ2-7 TRBV5-6 TGTGCCAGCAGCGCGGGACAGTTCTACGAGCAGTACTTC CASSAGQFYEQYF
many TRBD1 TRBJ1-2 TRBV15 TGTGCCACCAGCAGAGAGGCAGGGGGCGAGGATTATGGCTACACCTTC CATSREAGGEDYGYTF
many NA TRBJ2-2 TRBV2 TGTGCCAGCAGTGAGAATGGCGGTACGAACACCGGGGAGCTGTTTTTT CASSENGGTNTGELFF
many NA TRBJ2-7 TRBV5-5 TGTGCCAGCAGCTTGTCTAGCTACTACGAGCAGTACTTC CASSLSSYYEQYF
few TRBD1 TRBJ1-2 TRBV6-5 TGTGCCAGCAGTTACTCGGAACAGGGGGCATCTGGCTACACCTTC CASSYSEQGASGYTF
many NA TRBJ2-1 TRBV7-2 TGTGCCAGCAGCTTGTGGGGGGGCAATGTGAATGAGCAGTTCTTC CASSLWGGNVNEQFF
many TRBD2 TRBJ2-7 TRBV5-1 TGCGCCAGCAGCTTCGGACTAGGACTCTACGAGCAGTACTTC CASSFGLGLYEQYF
many NA TRBJ2-5 TRBV27 TGTGCCAGCAGTTTAAATAGTGGCGGGCCTAGCGAGGAGACCCAGTACTTC CASSLNSGGPSEETQYF
many TRBD2 TRBJ2-5 TRBV6-1 TGTGCCAGCAGTAACTTACTAGCGGGGTTTGAGACCCAGTACTTC CASSNLLAGFETQYF
many TRBD1 TRBJ2-7 TRBV18 TGTGCCAGCTCACCTACAGGGGGTCAGGACGAGCAGTACTTC CASSPTGGQDEQYF
many TRBD1 TRBJ1-2 TRBV15 TGTGCCACCAGCAGAGATATGACAGGGGTTTATGGCTACACCTTC CATSRDMTGVYGYTF
NA TRBD2 TRBJ2-5 TRBV15 TGTGCCACCAGCGGGACCGGGACTAACCAGTACTTC CATSGTGTNQYF
few NA TRBJ1-4 TRBV30 TGTGCCTGGAGTGACACAGGGTACACTAATGAAAAACTGTTTTTT CAWSDTGYTNEKLFF
few TRBD2 TRBJ2-3 TRBV28 TGTGCCAGCAGTTTATTGGGCCGGGGACTAGGCAGAGATACGCAGTATTTT CASSLLGRGLGRDTQYF
many NA TRBJ2-5 TRBV12-3/TRBV12-4 TGTGCCAGCAGTTACTCTTCCGTCGGGACCCAGTACTTC CASSYSSVGTQYF
NA NA TRBJ1-3 TRBV6-1 TGTGCCAGCAGCCCCGGGGGGACTGGAAACACCATATATTTT CASSPGGTGNTIYF
NA TRBD1 TRBJ2-2 TRBV18 TGTGCCAGCTCAGCTTCAGGGGGCACCGGGGAGCTGTTTTTT CASSASGGTGELFF
NA TRBD2 TRBJ2-2 TRBV13 TGTGCCAGCAGCTATAGAATAGCGGGCTGGGGCGGGGAGCTGTTTTTT CASSYRIAGWGGELFF
NA NA TRBJ2-2 TRBV24-1 TGTGCCACCAGTGTCACCAGGGACGGGGAGCTGTTTTTT CATSVTRDGELFF
NA NA TRBJ2-7 TRBV7-9 TGTGCCAGCAGCTACGGGGGGCTTAGCTCCTACGAGCAGTACTTC CASSYGGLSSYEQYF
many NA TRBJ2-5 TRBV20-1 TGCAGTGCCCCACCCCTAGCTTGGCAAGAGACCCAGTACTTC CSAPPLAWQETQYF
NA TRBD2 TRBJ2-1 TRBV25-1 TGTGCCAGCAGTGAATTCTTTGCCGTCCGGGGGGGACAAGGAGAATACAATGAGCAGTTCTTC CASSEFFAVRGGQGEYNEQFF
many NA TRBJ1-6 TRBV6-1 TGTGCCAGCAGCCCCGACCCCCAGGGGTACTATAATTCACCCCTCCACTTT CASSPDPQGYYNSPLHF
NA TRBD1 TRBJ1-1 TRBV6-1 TGTGCCAGCAGCTTGCACAGGGGGCTAAACACTGAAGCTTTCTTT CASSLHRGLNTEAFF
NA NA TRBJ2-5 TRBV6-5 TGTGCCAGCAGTTATGGGCAGCTCCACCAAGAGACCCAGTACTTC CASSYGQLHQETQYF
many TRBD1 TRBJ1-5 TRBV7-8 TGTGCCAGCAGCTTAGTAGGGACAGGTCAGGGTCAGCCCCAGCATTTT CASSLVGTGQGQPQHF
NA NA TRBJ2-7 TRBV27 TGTGCCAGCAGTTTACTCGGGACCTACGAGCGGTACTTC CASSLLGTYERYF
NA TRBD1 TRBJ2-7 TRBV6-4 TGTGCCAGCAGTGAAGAACAGGGGGCGAACGAGCGGTACTTC CASSEEQGANERYF
many NA TRBJ2-7 TRBV6-1 TGTGCCAGCAGTGTTGGACAGACCGGGCAGTACTTC CASSVGQTGQYF
NA NA TRBJ2-3 TRBV10-3 TGTGCCATCGGCTCGGAGGGACCAAGCACAGATGCGCAGTATTTT CAIGSEGPSTDAQYF
NA TRBD2 TRBJ2-7 TRBV4-1 TGCGCCAGCAGCCAAGGGCCGGGACTAGGCTACGAGCAGTACTTC CASSQGPGLGYEQYF
many TRBD1 TRBJ1-5 TRBV5-1 TGCGCCAGCAGCTTGGAACCAGGGGGTGAACAGCCCCAGCATTTT CASSLEPGGEQPQHF
many TRBD2 TRBJ2-7 TRBV24-1 TGTGCCACCACCCCCGGGACTAGCGGGAGATCCTACGAGCAGTACTTC CATTPGTSGRSYEQYF
many NA TRBJ2-7 TRBV6-2/TRBV6-3 TGTGCCAGCAGTTACTCCCGGTACGAGCAGTACTTC CASSYSRYEQYF
many NA TRBJ1-2 TRBV11-2 TGTGCCAGCAGCTTAGACAGGGCAGGCGGCTATGGCTACACCTTC CASSLDRAGGYGYTF